A selection of T cell receptor beta chains follows, all from one sample in a study of human T cells and chemical hapten exposure. TCRdb re-analysed the RACE reads in MiXCR, keeping a single row per CDR3 protein. The sample carries approximately 110,000 distinct CDR3 sequences, 9.5% to 12% recorded once. The sample was whole blood, taken in connection with sensitization to the hapten diphenylcyclopropenone (DPC). These receptors all stem from a woman aged 40 to 55 with alopecia areata. Some clones in this sample may be carry-over from other donors' samples. CDR3s include the opening cysteine and the closing phenylalanine or tryptophan. D genes are given only for firm matches. Part of the rows lack a size; the others show once, few, many or a class for expanded clones.

clone_size,j_call,v_call,d_call,cdr3_nt,cdr3_aa
few,TRBJ2-7,TRBV12-3/TRBV12-4,-,TGTGCCAGCACGCTCGGGGTTGAGGAGCAGTACTTC,CASTLGVEEQYF
many,TRBJ2-3,TRBV6-4,TRBD2,TGTGCCAGCAGTGAAGAAGCGGGGGGGAGCACAGATACGCAGTATTTT,CASSEEAGGSTDTQYF
few,TRBJ1-2,TRBV28,TRBD1,TGTGCCAGCAGTTTATTAACCACAGGGGGCGCTGGCTATGGCTACACCTTC,CASSLLTTGGAGYGYTF
-,TRBJ1-2,TRBV28,TRBD1,TGTGCCAGCAGGGGTTCGTTGACAGGGAACTATGGCTACACCTTC,CASRGSLTGNYGYTF
many,TRBJ2-5,TRBV9,-,TGTGCCAGCAGCCGTACCCAGCGGCAAGAGACCCAGTACTTC,CASSRTQRQETQYF
-,TRBJ2-1,TRBV10-1,TRBD1,TGCGCCAGCAGTGAGGGGACAGGCTTATACAATGAGCAGTTCTTC,CASSEGTGLYNEQFF
few,TRBJ1-2,TRBV27,-,TGTGCCAGCAGTTGGGGCTACACCTTC,CASSWGYTF
few,TRBJ2-1,TRBV7-2,TRBD2,TGTGCCAGCAGCTTATTCGGCTGGGAGGGCAACCGGCTAGCGGGAAAAGGCGAGCAGTTCTTC,CASSLFGWEGNRLAGKGEQFF
-,TRBJ1-1,TRBV29-1,TRBD1,TGCAGCGTGGAATCGACAGGGTTTACTGAAGCTTTCTTT,CSVESTGFTEAFF
many,TRBJ1-5,TRBV29-1,-,TGCAGCGTCCGGGGAGGGCCTGGCAATCAGCCCCAGCATTTT,CSVRGGPGNQPQHF
few,TRBJ1-1,TRBV29-1,-,TGCAGCGTTGCGGGGGGAGTGGACACTGAAGCTTTCTTT,CSVAGGVDTEAFF
-,TRBJ1-1,TRBV28,-,TGTGCCAGCAGTGAAAGCAGGGGTATGTTGGGGCAAGCTTTCTTT,CASSESRGMLGQAFF
-,TRBJ1-1,TRBV29-1,TRBD1,TGCAGCGTCGTCCGACAGGGTTCGACTGAAGCTTTCTTT,CSVVRQGSTEAFF
-,TRBJ2-7,TRBV5-4,TRBD2,TGTGCCAGCAGCCGGGGGGTTGAGGCCTACGAGCAGTACTTC,CASSRGVEAYEQYF
-,TRBJ2-2,TRBV7-9,-,TGTGCCAGCAGCCCAAGGGACACCGTCGGCACCGGGGAGCTGTTTTTT,CASSPRDTVGTGELFF
many,TRBJ2-2,TRBV7-2,-,TGTGCCAGCAGCCCCCCGAGGGGCGGTGGTTCCGGGGAGCTGTTTTTT,CASSPPRGGGSGELFF
few,TRBJ2-7,TRBV6-6,-,TGTGCCAGCAGTTACTCGGCAGGGTCAACGTACGAGCAGTACTTC,CASSYSAGSTYEQYF
-,TRBJ2-3,TRBV7-2,-,TGTGCCAGCAGCTTAGGCCTAGAGAGTAGAGATACGCAGTATTTT,CASSLGLESRDTQYF
many,TRBJ1-1,TRBV7-9,-,TGTGCCAGCAGCCCCTCAGGGCGGCTGAACACTGAAGCTTTCTTT,CASSPSGRLNTEAFF
few,TRBJ1-2,TRBV27,TRBD1,TGTGCCAGCAGTTACAAGAGTGATCTAAACAGGGGGCGGTCAGGCTACACCTTC,CASSYKSDLNRGRSGYTF
few,TRBJ1-1,TRBV19,-,TGTGCCAGCCGCCCCGCCGGGGGTTGGGGTGAAGCTTTCTTT,CASRPAGGWGEAFF
-,TRBJ2-7,TRBV27,-,TGTGCCAGCAGTTTATATGGGGCCGGGGCGCGAAACTACGAGCAGTACTTC,CASSLYGAGARNYEQYF
few,TRBJ2-1,TRBV5-5,-,TGTGCCAGCAGCTCCCGCCGCCTCAATGAGCAGTTCTTC,CASSSRRLNEQFF
many,TRBJ1-5,TRBV20-1,TRBD1,TGCAGTGCTCTGGACAGGCAGGGCAATCAGCCCCAGCATTTT,CSALDRQGNQPQHF
many,TRBJ2-1,TRBV2,TRBD2,TGTGCCAGCAGTGGGGGACTAGCGGGAGGCAATGAGCAGTTCTTC,CASSGGLAGGNEQFF
few,TRBJ2-7,TRBV5-4,-,TGTGCCAGCAGCTTGCGACGGGATCCTCCCTACGAGCAGTACTTC,CASSLRRDPPYEQYF
many,TRBJ1-5,TRBV19,TRBD1,TGTGCCAGTAGTAAGGGACAGGGGCTGTTGGGCAATCAGCCCCAGCATTTT,CASSKGQGLLGNQPQHF
few,TRBJ1-2,TRBV29-1,-,TGCAGCGTTGAGTTTAACGGGTCGGGAGGCTACACCTTC,CSVEFNGSGGYTF
-,TRBJ1-2,TRBV10-2,TRBD1,TGCGCCAGCAGTGGAACGACAGCCTCAGGGGGCGGCTACACCTTC,CASSGTTASGGGYTF